This T cell receptor (beta chain) was documented in a study of shared clonotypes between healthy human individuals. Study conclusions and caveats: An expected dependence of interdonor clonotype sharing on sequencing depth was noted. Richness estimates generally favored naive over memory subsets.

CDR1 LNHDA and CDR2 SQIVND come from the germline V gene (reference sequence). The J segment lost 5 bases and the V segment lost 3 bases, leaving 2 bases of the junction unmatched. This CDR3 has 13 residues. Profiled with immunoSEQ multiplex PCR; TCRdb holds only in-frame clones, not every one. The sample holds more than 1,200,000 clones; around 98.5% are singletons and the top ten take approximately 0.4%. Negatively enriched CD4+ T cells were divided by CD45RA into naive and memory. Notes on this clone: Its antigen remains unknown.

Sequenced sample: naive CD4+ T cells sorted from blood. Subset reported: CD45RA+ positively selected. The chain recombines TRBV19 with TRBJ2-7; 9 bases agree with TRBD2. The TCR originated in a man under 40 in good health. The CDR3 DNA sequence: TGTGCCAGTAGTATTGGACTAGCGAACGAGCAGTACTTC. Protein product: CASSIGLANEQYF.